Listed below are T cell receptor beta chains from one sample, sequenced in a study of beta chain features in type 1 diabetes. Method: immunoSEQ multiplex PCR; TCRdb's copy keeps in-frame clones and lacks some. The table records hundreds of thousands of clones, roughly an eighth of them present only once. The specimen was naive CD4+ T cells from blood. Source of these receptors: a man aged 18 to 29 with type 1 diabetes. The CDR3 runs from the conserved cysteine through the conserved F or W. Each record gives: D gene, CDR3 length, J gene, clone size, V gene, CDR3 DNA, CDR3 protein. A D gene is named only where the DNA matches it firmly. Not all rows give a size; the values are once, few, many and, for expanded clones, a class.

>TRBD1|14|TRBJ1-1|few|TRBV6-6
TGTGCCAGCAGCCTCACAGGGGGTGACACTGAAGCTTTCTTT
CASSLTGGDTEAFF
>NA|14|TRBJ1-5|few|TRBV7-2
TGTGCCAGCAGCCCCACAGAGAGCAATCAGCCCCAGCATTTT
CASSPTESNQPQHF
>TRBD1|15|TRBJ1-1|NA|TRBV27
TGTGCCAGCAGTCCATTGGGACAGGGGCCCCCTGAAGCTTTCTTT
CASSPLGQGPPEAFF
>NA|14|TRBJ1-1|NA|TRBV7-2
TGTGCCAGCAGCTTAGCAGGGGGAGGCACTGAAGCTTTCTTT
CASSLAGGGTEAFF
>NA|12|TRBJ1-3|NA|TRBV30
TGTGCCTGGAGTGCCCCTCGAAACACCATATATTTT
CAWSAPRNTIYF
>TRBD2|16|TRBJ2-3|NA|TRBV7-2
TGTGCCAGCAGCCCTAGAATCGGGGGGGCCACAGATACGCAGTATTTT
CASSPRIGGATDTQYF
>TRBD1|14|TRBJ1-1|NA|TRBV5-4
TGTGCCAGCAGCTTACAGGGGGCGAGCACTGAAGCTTTCTTT
CASSLQGASTEAFF
>NA|17|TRBJ2-1|few|TRBV5-6
TGTGCCAGCAGCCCGAAATGGACCGCAACCTCCTACAATGAGCAGTTCTTC
CASSPKWTATSYNEQFF
>NA|15|TRBJ2-3|few|TRBV28
TGTGCCAGCAGTCCGGGGTCGCAGGGAACAGATACGCAGTATTTT
CASSPGSQGTDTQYF
>NA|17|TRBJ1-5|NA|TRBV29-1
TGCAGCGTTGAAGATCTTGAAGGGAAGTTTAGCAATCAGCCCCAGCATTTT
CSVEDLEGKFSNQPQHF
>NA|13|TRBJ2-1|NA|TRBV2
TGTGCCAGCAGTGTCCTATATGGGATTGAGCAGTTCTTC
CASSVLYGIEQFF
>NA|11|TRBJ1-2|NA|TRBV2
TGTGCCAGCAGTGAAACCTATGGCTACACCTTC
CASSETYGYTF
>TRBD1|16|TRBJ2-7|NA|TRBV7-2
TGTGCCAGCAGCTTTCCCGGAAGGGACAGCTCCTACGAGCAGTACTTC
CASSFPGRDSSYEQYF
>NA|12|TRBJ2-1|NA|TRBV11-3
TGTGCCAGCAGCCCGGACAGAAGTGAGCAGTTCTTC
CASSPDRSEQFF
>NA|13|TRBJ1-5|NA|TRBV2
TGTGCCAGCAGTGACAGTTGGAATCAGCCCCAGCATTTT
CASSDSWNQPQHF
>NA|15|TRBJ2-7|NA|TRBV6-1
TGTGCCAGCAGTGATGGTGGAGCGAACTCCTACGAGCAGTACTTC
CASSDGGANSYEQYF
>NA|12|TRBJ2-1|few|TRBV18
TGTGCCAGCTCACCAGGGCGGGATGAGCAGTTCTTC
CASSPGRDEQFF
>TRBD2|13|TRBJ2-1|NA|TRBV19
TGTGCCAGTAACCCAGCGGGAGGTGATGAGCAGTTCTTC
CASNPAGGDEQFF
>NA|16|TRBJ1-5|few|TRBV15
TGTGCCACCAGCAGAGATAGAACAGCACTGGGACAGCCCCAGCATTTT
CATSRDRTALGQPQHF
>TRBD2|16|TRBJ2-3|few|TRBV14
TGTGCCAGCAGCCCCTCCGACGGGAGGGCCGAAGATACGCAGTATTTT
CASSPSDGRAEDTQYF
>NA|14|TRBJ2-3|few|TRBV5-1
TGCGCCAGCAGCGGCTTGATGGGGACAGATACGCAGTATTTT
CASSGLMGTDTQYF
>NA|13|TRBJ1-2|NA|TRBV6-5
TGTGCCAGCAGCAACAGGGTTTACTATGGCTACACCTTC
CASSNRVYYGYTF
>TRBD2|14|TRBJ2-7|NA|TRBV30
TGTGCCTGGAGTGCAAAGCGGGGGTTTTACGAGCAGTACTTC
CAWSAKRGFYEQYF
>NA|16|TRBJ2-2|NA|TRBV15
TGTGCCACCAGCAGAATGGGAGGCCACAACACCGGGGAGCTGTTTTTT
CATSRMGGHNTGELFF
>NA|15|TRBJ2-1|few|TRBV6-5
TGTGCCAGCAGTTACATGAGCGCAGGCCAAAATGAGCAGTTCTTC
CASSYMSAGQNEQFF
>NA|14|TRBJ2-1|NA|TRBV7-2
TGTGCCAGCAGCTTAGAGGGAGGCTACAATGAGCAGTTCTTC
CASSLEGGYNEQFF
>NA|14|TRBJ1-2|NA|TRBV30
TGTGCCTGGAGCGCCTCCGGGTTGAACTATGGCTACACCTTC
CAWSASGLNYGYTF
>NA|13|TRBJ1-5|NA|TRBV29-1
TGCAGCGTGGGCAAAGGTAGCAATCAGCCCCAGCATTTT
CSVGKGSNQPQHF
>TRBD2|16|TRBJ2-3|few|TRBV9
TGTGCCAGCAGCGGCGGGACTAGCGGGGGCCCCTCGACGCAGTATTTT
CASSGGTSGGPSTQYF
>NA|14|TRBJ2-7|few|TRBV28
TGTGCCAGCAGTCTAGACTTTACAGGGCACGAGCAGTACTTC
CASSLDFTGHEQYF
>NA|14|TRBJ1-1|NA|TRBV9
TGTGCCAGCAGCATGGACAGCCAAGGCACTGAAGCTTTCTTT
CASSMDSQGTEAFF
>NA|12|TRBJ2-2|few|TRBV9
TGTGCCAGCAGCGTAGGAAGCGGGGAGCTGTTTTTT
CASSVGSGELFF
>NA|16|TRBJ2-3|few|TRBV7-9
TGTGCCAGCAGCGCTAGGCGTTCAGGGTTCACAGATACGCAGTATTTT
CASSARRSGFTDTQYF
>NA|15|TRBJ2-1|few|TRBV15
TGTGCCACCAGCAGAGCGAATCAGCCCACAGTTGAGCAGTTCTTC
CATSRANQPTVEQFF
>NA|13|TRBJ1-2|NA|TRBV6-5
TGTGCCAGCAGTTACGGGTCGAGCTATGGCTACACCTTC
CASSYGSSYGYTF
>NA|13|TRBJ2-5|few|TRBV30
TGTGCCTGGAGTGTTCTAGTCGTGGAGACCCAGTACTTC
CAWSVLVVETQYF
>NA|12|TRBJ2-1|NA|TRBV28
TGTGCCAGCAGGCGCCCCGGCTATGAGCAGTTCTTC
CASRRPGYEQFF
>NA|13|TRBJ2-5|few|TRBV11-2
TGTGCCAGCAGCTTGGCTTCCCGGGAGACCCAGTACTTC
CASSLASRETQYF
>NA|14|TRBJ2-4|few|TRBV6-4
TGTGCCAGCCGATCATCGCGAGCCAAAAACATTCAGTACTTC
CASRSSRAKNIQYF
>NA|11|TRBJ2-1|NA|TRBV6-1
TGTGCCAGCAGGACAAACAATGAGCAGTTCTTC
CASRTNNEQFF
>NA|13|TRBJ1-5|NA|TRBV29-1
TGCAGCGTTGAAACCGGAGAGGGGCAGCCCCAGCATTTT
CSVETGEGQPQHF
>NA|12|TRBJ1-2|few|TRBV9
TGTGCCAGCAGCCCACCCCTCGGTGGCTACACCTTC
CASSPPLGGYTF
>NA|13|TRBJ2-7|NA|TRBV30
TGTGCCTGGAGCAGGAGTATGAAGTACGAGCAGTACTTC
CAWSRSMKYEQYF
>NA|14|TRBJ1-5|few|TRBV2
TGTGCCAGCAACTACTTAGGGTTAAATCAGCCCCAGCATTTT
CASNYLGLNQPQHF
>NA|15|TRBJ1-4|NA|TRBV6-5
TGTGCCAGCAGTCCAGGGGCTGCAACTAATGAAAAACTGTTTTTT
CASSPGAATNEKLFF
>NA|13|TRBJ1-1|few|TRBV29-1
TGCAGCGTTGAAGGAGCGGGGAACACTGAAGCTTTCTTT
CSVEGAGNTEAFF